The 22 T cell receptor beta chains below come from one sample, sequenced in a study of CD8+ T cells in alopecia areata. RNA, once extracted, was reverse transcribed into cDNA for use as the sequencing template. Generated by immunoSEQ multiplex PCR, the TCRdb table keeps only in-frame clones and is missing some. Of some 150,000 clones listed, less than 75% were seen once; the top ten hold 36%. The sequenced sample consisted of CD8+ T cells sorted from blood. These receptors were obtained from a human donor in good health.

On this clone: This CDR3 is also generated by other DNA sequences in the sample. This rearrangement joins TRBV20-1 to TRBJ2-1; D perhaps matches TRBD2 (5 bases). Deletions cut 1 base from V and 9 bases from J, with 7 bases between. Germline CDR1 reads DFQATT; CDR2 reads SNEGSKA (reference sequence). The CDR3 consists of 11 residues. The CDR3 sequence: CSARGLSEQFF. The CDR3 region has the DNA TGCAGTGCTAGAGGACTATCTGAGCAGTTCTTC.

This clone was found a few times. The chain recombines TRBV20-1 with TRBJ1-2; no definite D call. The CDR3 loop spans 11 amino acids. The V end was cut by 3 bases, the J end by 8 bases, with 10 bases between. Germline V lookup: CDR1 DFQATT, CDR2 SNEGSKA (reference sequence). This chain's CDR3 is CSASSADGYTF. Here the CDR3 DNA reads TGCAGTGCTAGTTCTGCTGACGGCTACACCTTC.

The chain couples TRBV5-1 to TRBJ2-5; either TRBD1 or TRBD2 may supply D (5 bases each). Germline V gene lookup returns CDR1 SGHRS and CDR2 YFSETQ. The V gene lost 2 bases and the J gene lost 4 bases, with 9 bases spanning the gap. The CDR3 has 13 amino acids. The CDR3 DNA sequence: TGCGCCAGCAGCTTTTTGAGGGGAGAGACCCAGTACTTC. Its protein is CASSFLRGETQYF. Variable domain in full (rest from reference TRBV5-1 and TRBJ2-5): KAGVTQTPRYLIKTRGQQVTLSCSPISGHRSVSWYQQTPGQGLQFLFEYFSETQRNKGNFPGRFSGRQFSNSRSEMNVSTLELGDSALYLCASSFLRGETQYFGPGTRLLVL.

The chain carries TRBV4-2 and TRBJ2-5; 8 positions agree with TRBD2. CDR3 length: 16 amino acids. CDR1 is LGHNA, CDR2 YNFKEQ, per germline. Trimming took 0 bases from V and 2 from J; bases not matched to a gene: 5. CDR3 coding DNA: TGTGCCAGCAGCCAAGACCAGTCGGGAGGGCAAGAGACCCAGTACTTC. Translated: CASSQDQSGGQETQYF.

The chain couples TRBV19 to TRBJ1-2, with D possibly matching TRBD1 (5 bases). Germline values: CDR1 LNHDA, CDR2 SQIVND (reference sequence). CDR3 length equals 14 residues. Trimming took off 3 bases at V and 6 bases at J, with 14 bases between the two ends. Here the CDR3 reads CASSIYYGDDGYTF. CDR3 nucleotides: TGTGCCAGTAGTATCTATTATGGGGACGATGGCTACACCTTC.

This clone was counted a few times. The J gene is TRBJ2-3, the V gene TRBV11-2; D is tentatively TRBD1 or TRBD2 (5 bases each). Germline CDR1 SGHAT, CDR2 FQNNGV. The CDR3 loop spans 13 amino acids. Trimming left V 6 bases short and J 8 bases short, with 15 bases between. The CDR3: CASSQGGSGTQYF. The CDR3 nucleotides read TGTGCCAGCAGTCAGGGCGGGTCGGGTACGCAGTATTTT.

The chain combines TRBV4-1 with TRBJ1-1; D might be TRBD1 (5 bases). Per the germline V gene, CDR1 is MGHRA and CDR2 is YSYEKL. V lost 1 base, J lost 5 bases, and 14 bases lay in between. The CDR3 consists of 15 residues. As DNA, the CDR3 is TGCGCCAGCAGCCAAGTTTTGGTACGGGGGACTGAAGCTTTCTTT. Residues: CASSQVLVRGTEAFF.

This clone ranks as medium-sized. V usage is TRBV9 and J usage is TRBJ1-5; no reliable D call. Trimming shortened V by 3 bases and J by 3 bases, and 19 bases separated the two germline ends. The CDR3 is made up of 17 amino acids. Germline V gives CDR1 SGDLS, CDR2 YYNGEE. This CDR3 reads CASSGTPDAPDNQPQHF. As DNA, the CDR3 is TGTGCCAGCAGCGGGACCCCAGATGCTCCAGACAATCAGCCCCAGCATTTT.

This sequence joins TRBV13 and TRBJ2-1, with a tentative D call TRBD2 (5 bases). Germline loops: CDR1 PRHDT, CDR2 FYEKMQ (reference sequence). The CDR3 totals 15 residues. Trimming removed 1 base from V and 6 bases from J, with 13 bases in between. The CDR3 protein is CASSLVSSSSNEQFF. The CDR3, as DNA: TGTGCCAGCAGCTTAGTATCTAGCTCATCCAATGAGCAGTTCTTC.

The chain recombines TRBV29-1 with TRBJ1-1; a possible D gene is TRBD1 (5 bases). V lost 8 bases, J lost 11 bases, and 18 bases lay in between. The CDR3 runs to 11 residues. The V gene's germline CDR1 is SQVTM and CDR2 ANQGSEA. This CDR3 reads CSSEGRLGAFF. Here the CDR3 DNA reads TGCAGCTCAGAGGGGCGTCTGGGGGCTTTCTTT.

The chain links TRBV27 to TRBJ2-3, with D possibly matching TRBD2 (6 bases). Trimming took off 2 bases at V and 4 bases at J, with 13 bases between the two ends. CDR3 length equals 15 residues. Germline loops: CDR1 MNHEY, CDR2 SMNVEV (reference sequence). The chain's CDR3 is CASSLGSGRPDTQYF. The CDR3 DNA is TGTGCCAGCAGTTTAGGATCCGGGAGACCAGATACGCAGTATTTT.

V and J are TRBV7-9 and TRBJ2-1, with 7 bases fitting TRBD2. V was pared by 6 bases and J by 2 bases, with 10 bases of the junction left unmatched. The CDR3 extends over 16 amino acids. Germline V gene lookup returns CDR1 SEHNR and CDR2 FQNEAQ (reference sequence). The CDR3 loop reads CASSPASGPAYNEQFF. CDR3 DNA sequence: TGTGCCAGCAGTCCTGCTAGCGGACCTGCCTACAATGAGCAGTTCTTC.

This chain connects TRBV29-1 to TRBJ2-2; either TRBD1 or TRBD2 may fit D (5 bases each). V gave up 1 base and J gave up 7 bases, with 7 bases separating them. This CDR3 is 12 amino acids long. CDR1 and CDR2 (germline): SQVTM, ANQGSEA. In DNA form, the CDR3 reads TGCAGCGTTGAAGGGGGGTTCGGGGAGCTGTTTTTT. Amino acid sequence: CSVEGGFGELFF.

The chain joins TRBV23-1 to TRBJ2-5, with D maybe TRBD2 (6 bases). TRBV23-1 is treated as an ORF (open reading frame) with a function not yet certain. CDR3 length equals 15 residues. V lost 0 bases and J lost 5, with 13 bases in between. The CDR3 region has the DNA TGCGCCAGCAGTCAATCGGAGGGGTATCGGGAGACCCAGTACTTC. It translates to CASSQSEGYRETQYF.

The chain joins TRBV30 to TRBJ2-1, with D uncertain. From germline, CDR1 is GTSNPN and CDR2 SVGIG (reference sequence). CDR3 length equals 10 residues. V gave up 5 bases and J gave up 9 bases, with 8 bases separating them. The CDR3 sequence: CAWSYGEQFF. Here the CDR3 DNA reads TGTGCCTGGTCTTATGGTGAGCAGTTCTTC.

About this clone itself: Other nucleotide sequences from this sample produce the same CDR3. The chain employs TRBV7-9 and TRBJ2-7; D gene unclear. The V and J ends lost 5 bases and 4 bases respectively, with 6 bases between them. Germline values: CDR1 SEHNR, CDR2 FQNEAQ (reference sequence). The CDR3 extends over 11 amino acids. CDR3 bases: TGTGCCAGCAGCAAGGCGTACGAGCAGTACTTC. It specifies CASSKAYEQYF.

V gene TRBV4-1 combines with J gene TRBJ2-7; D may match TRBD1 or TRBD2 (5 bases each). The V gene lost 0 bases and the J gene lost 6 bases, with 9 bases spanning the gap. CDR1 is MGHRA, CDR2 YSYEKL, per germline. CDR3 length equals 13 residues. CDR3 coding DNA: TGCGCCAGCAGCCAAGATCGGGGCGCCGAGCAGTACTTC. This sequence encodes CASSQDRGAEQYF.

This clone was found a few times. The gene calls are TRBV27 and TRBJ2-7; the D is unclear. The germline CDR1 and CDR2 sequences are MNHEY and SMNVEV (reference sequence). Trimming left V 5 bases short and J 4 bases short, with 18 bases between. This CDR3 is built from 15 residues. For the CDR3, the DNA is TGTGCCAGCAGTCCCGGCAGCTCTAGTACGTACGAGCAGTACTTC. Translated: CASSPGSSSTYEQYF.

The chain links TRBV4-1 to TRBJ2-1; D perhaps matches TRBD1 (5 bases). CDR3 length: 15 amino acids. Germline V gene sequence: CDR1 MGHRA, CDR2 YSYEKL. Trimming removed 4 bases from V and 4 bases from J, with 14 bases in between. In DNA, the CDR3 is TGCGCCAGCAGCCCCGGACACCTCCAGTACAATGAGCAGTTCTTC. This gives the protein CASSPGHLQYNEQFF.

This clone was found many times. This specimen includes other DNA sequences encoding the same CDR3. The CDR3 bases are TGCGCCAGCAGCCAAAGGGCAGGGGGCACAGATACGCAGTATTTT. Amino acids: CASSQRAGGTDTQYF. J is TRBJ2-3 and V is TRBV4-1, with TRBD1 as a possible D gene (6 bases). From germline, CDR1 is MGHRA and CDR2 YSYEKL. V dropped 2 bases and J dropped 1 base, with 10 bases sitting between them. The CDR3 sequence is 15 residues long.

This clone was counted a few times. This CDR3 reads CASSPTRLAGGSYEQYF. The DNA of the CDR3 is TGTGCCAGCAGCCCAACCAGACTAGCGGGAGGGTCCTACGAGCAGTACTTC. The chain has TRBV7-9 and TRBJ2-7; 14 positions match TRBD2. Germline trimming cut 5 bases from V and 1 base from J; bases unmatched to any gene: 7. Germline loops: CDR1 SEHNR, CDR2 FQNEAQ (reference sequence). The CDR3 runs 17 residues.

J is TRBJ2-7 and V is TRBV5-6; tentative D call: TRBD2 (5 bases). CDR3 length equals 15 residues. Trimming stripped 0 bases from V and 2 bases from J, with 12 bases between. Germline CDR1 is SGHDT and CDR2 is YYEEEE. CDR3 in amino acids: CASSLAAAEAYEQYF. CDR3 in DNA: TGTGCCAGCAGCTTGGCAGCGGCAGAAGCCTACGAGCAGTACTTC.